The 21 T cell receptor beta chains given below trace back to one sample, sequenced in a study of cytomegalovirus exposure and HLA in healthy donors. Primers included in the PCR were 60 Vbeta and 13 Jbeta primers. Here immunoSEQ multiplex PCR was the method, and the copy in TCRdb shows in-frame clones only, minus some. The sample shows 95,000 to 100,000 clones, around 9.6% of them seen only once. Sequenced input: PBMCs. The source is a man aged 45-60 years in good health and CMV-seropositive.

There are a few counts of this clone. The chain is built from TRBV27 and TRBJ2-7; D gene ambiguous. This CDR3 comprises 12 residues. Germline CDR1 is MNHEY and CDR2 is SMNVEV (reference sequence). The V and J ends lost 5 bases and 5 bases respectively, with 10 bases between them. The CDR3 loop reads CASSLNSNEQYF. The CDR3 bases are TGTGCCAGCAGTCTGAATAGTAACGAGCAGTACTTC.

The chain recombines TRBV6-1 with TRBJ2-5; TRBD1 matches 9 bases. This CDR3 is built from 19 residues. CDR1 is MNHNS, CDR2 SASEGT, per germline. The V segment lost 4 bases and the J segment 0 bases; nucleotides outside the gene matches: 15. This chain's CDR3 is CASSVELSHRGRNQETQYF. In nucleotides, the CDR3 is TGTGCCAGCAGTGTGGAACTGAGCCACAGGGGGCGGAACCAAGAGACCCAGTACTTC.

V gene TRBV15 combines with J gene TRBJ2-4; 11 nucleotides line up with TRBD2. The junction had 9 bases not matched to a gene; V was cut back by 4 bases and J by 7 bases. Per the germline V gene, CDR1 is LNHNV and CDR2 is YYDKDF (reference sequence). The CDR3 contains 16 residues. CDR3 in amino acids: CATSIGTSGLSNIQYF. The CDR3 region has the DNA TGTGCCACCAGCATCGGGACTAGCGGACTCAGTAACATTCAGTACTTC.

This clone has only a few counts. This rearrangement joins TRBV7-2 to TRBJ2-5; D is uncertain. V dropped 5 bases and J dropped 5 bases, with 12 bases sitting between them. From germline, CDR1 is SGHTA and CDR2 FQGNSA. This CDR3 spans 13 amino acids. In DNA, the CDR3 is TGTGCCAGCAGCCTGGTGACCAGGGAGACCCAGTACTTC. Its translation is CASSLVTRETQYF.

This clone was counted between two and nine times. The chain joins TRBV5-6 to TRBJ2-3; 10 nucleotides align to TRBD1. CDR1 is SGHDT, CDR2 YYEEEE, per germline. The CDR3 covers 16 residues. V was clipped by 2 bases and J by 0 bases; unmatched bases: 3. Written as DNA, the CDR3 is TGTGCCAGCAGCTTCCGGACAGGGGGGAGCACAGATACGCAGTATTTT. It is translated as CASSFRTGGSTDTQYF.

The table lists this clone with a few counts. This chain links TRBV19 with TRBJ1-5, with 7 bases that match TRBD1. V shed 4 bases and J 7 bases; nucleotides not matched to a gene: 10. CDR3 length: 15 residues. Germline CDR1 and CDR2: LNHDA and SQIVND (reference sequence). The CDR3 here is CASSSYRGSRQPQHF. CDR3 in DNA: TGTGCCAGTAGTAGCTACAGGGGTTCACGCCAGCCCCAGCATTTT. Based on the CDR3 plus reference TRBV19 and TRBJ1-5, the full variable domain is DGGITQSPKYLFRKEGQNVTLSCEQNLNHDAMYWYRQDPGQGLRLIYYSQIVNDFQKGDIAEGYSVSREKKESFPLTVTSAQKNPTAFYLCASSSYRGSRQPQHFGDGTRLSIL.

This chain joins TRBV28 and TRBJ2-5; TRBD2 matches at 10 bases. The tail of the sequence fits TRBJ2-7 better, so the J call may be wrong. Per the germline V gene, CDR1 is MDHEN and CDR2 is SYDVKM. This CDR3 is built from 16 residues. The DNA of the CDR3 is TGTGCCAGCAGTAACCTGCCTAGCGGGAGTGTTGACGAGCAGTACTTC. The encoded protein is CASSNLPSGSVDEQYF.

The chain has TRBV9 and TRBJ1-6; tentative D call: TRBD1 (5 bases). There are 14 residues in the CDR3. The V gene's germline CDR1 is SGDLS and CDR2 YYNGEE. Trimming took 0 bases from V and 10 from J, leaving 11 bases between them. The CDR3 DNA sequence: TGTGCCAGCAGCGTAGGGCAGGGAAGCTCACCCCTCCACTTT. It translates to CASSVGQGSSPLHF.

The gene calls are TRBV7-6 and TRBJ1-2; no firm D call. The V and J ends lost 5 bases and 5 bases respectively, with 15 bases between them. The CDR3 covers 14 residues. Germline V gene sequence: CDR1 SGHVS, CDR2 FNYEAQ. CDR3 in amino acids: CASSRGGSSYGYTF. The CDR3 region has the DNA TGTGCCAGCAGCCGCGGCGGCAGCAGTTATGGCTACACCTTC.

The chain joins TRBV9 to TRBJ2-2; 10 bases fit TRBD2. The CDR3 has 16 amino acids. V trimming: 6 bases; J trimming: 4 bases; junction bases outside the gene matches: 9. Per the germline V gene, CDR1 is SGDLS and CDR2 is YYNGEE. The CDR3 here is CASTPAGGPRTGELFF. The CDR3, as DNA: TGTGCCAGCACCCCAGCGGGAGGGCCACGCACCGGGGAGCTGTTTTTT.

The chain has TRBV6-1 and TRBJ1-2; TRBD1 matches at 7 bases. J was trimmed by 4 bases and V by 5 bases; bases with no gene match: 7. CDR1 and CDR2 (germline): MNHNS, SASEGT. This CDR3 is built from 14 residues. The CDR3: CASSRTGASYGYTF. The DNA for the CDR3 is TGTGCCAGCAGTCGAACAGGGGCTAGCTATGGCTACACCTTC.

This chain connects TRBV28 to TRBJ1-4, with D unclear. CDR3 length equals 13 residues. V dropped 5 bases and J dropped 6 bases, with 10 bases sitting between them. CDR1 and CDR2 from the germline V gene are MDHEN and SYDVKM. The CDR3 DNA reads TGTGCCAGCAGTGAGGCCGGAGATGAAAAACTGTTTTTT. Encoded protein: CASSEAGDEKLFF. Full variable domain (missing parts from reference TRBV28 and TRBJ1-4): DVKVTQSSRYLVKRTGEKVFLECVQDMDHENMFWYRQDPGLGLRLIYFSYDVKMKEKGDIPEGYSVSREKKERFSLILESASTNQTSMYLCASSEAGDEKLFFGSGTQLSVL.

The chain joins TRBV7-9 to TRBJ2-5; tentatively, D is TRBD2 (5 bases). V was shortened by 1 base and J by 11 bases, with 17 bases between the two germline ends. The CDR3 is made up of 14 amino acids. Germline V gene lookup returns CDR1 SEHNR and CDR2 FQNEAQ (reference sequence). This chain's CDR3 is CASSLDSGFGEQYF. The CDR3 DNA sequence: TGTGCCAGCAGCTTAGACTCGGGGTTTGGGGAGCAGTACTTC.

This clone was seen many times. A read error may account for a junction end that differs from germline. The CDR3 DNA follows: TGTGCCAGCAGCTGGGACAGCATGAAAACTGAAGCTTTCTTT. Protein product: CASSWDSMKTEAFF. This rearrangement joins TRBV5-6 to TRBJ1-1; 7 bases align to TRBD1. The CDR3 consists of 14 residues. Looked up from germline, CDR1 is SGHDT and CDR2 is YYEEEE.

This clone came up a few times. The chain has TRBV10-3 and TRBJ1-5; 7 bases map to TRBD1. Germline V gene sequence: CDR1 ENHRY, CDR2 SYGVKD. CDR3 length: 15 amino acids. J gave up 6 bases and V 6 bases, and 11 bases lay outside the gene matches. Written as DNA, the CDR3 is TGTGCCATCAGCAACAACAGGGGTGAGGGTCAGCCCCAGCATTTT. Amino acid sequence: CAISNNRGEGQPQHF.

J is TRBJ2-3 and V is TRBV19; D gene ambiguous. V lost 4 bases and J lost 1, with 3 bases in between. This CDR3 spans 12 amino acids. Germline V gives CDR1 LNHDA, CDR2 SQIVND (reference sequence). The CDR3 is CASSTRTDTQYF. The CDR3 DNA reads TGTGCCAGTAGTACTCGCACAGATACGCAGTATTTT. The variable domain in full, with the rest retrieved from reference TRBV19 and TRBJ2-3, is DGGITQSPKYLFRKEGQNVTLSCEQNLNHDAMYWYRQDPGQGLRLIYYSQIVNDFQKGDIAEGYSVSREKKESFPLTVTSAQKNPTAFYLCASSTRTDTQYFGPGTRLTVL.

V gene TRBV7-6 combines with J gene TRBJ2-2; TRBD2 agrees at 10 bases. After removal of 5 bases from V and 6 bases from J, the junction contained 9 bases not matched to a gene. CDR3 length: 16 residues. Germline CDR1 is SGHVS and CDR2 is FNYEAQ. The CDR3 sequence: CASSIPSGSGSGELFF. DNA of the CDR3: TGTGCCAGCAGCATCCCTAGCGGGAGCGGGTCCGGGGAGCTGTTTTTT.

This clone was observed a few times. The CDR3 loop is CDRSLGGGSPLHF. The DNA of the CDR3 is TGTGACAGAAGCCTAGGCGGGGGTTCACCCCTCCACTTT. J is TRBJ1-6 and V is TRBV5-6; a possible D gene is TRBD1 (5 bases). Germline assignment: CDR1 SGHDT and CDR2 YYEEEE. There are 13 residues in the CDR3.

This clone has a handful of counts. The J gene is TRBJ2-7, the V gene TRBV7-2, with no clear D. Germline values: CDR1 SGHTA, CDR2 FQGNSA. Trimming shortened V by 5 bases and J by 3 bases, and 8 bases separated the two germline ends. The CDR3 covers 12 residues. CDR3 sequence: CASSMTFYEQYF. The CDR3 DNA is TGTGCCAGCAGCATGACTTTCTACGAGCAGTACTTC.

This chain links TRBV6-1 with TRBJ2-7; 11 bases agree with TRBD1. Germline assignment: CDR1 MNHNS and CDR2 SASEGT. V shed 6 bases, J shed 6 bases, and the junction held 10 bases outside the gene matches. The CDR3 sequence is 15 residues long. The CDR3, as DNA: TGTGCCAGCAGGATGGCCGGGACAGGGGGATTCGAGCAGTACTTC. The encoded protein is CASRMAGTGGFEQYF.

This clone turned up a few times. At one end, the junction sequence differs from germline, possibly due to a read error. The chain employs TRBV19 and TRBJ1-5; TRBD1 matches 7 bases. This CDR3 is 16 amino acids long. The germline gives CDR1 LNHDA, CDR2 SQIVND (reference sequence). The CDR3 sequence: CASTRKAGGINQPQNF. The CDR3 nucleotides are TGTGCCAGTACTCGAAAAGCAGGGGGAATCAATCAGCCCCAGAATTTT.